The 12 T cell receptor beta chains given below trace back to one sample, sequenced in a study of blood T cell repertoires in COVID-19. The repertoire was sequenced with immunoSEQ multiplex PCR; TCRdb's copy has only in-frame clones and lacks some. The sample lists about 530,000 clones, about 88% occurring once. The sample comprised peripheral blood. These receptors all come from a woman between 45 and 65 years old with COVID-19, enrolled during active disease.

The rearrangement links TRBV18 to TRBJ1-2, with 7 positions matching TRBD1. Per germline, CDR1 KGHSH and CDR2 LQKENI. Germline trimming cut 6 bases from V and 8 bases from J; bases unmatched to any gene: 9. This CDR3 is built from 13 residues. Here the CDR3 DNA reads TGTGCCAGCTCCCACGACAGGGATGAGGGCTACACCTTC. Amino acids: CASSHDRDEGYTF.

The V and J genes are TRBV6-1 and TRBJ1-5; D remains ambiguous. This CDR3 spans 19 amino acids. Germline assignment: CDR1 MNHNS and CDR2 SASEGT. Trimming removed 1 base at V and 0 bases at J, with 19 bases between. CDR3 protein: CASSEVFRTGRDSNQPQHF. Here the CDR3 DNA reads TGTGCCAGCAGTGAAGTTTTTCGTACGGGAAGGGATAGCAATCAGCCCCAGCATTTT.

The J gene is TRBJ2-7, the V gene TRBV9, with D possibly matching TRBD2 (6 bases). Trimming left V 4 bases short and J 7 bases short, with 12 bases between. There are 12 residues in the CDR3. Looked up from germline, CDR1 is SGDLS and CDR2 is YYNGEE. CDR3 loop: CASSPMGGEQYF. The CDR3 bases are TGTGCCAGCAGCCCCATGGGAGGTGAGCAGTACTTC.

The chain combines TRBV5-4 with TRBJ2-3; 7 nucleotides match TRBD1. Germline loops: CDR1 SGHNT, CDR2 YYREEE (reference sequence). This CDR3 region has 18 residues. Losses at the gene ends were 3 bases for V and 2 bases for J; bases not matched to a gene: 15. In DNA, the CDR3 is TGTGCCAGCAGCTCACCACCCGGGACAGAACGATTCACAGATACGCAGTATTTT. Residues: CASSSPPGTERFTDTQYF.

V is TRBV4-2 and J is TRBJ2-2, with a weak D call TRBD1 (5 bases). This CDR3 comprises 15 residues. Per the germline V gene, CDR1 is LGHNA and CDR2 is YNFKEQ. Trimming removed 1 base at V and 1 base at J, with 7 bases between. The CDR3 sequence is CASSQAGQNTGELFF. The CDR3 DNA is TGTGCCAGCAGCCAAGCTGGACAGAACACCGGGGAGCTGTTTTTT.

This sequence joins TRBV2 and TRBJ1-5, with no clear D. Germline values: CDR1 SNHLY, CDR2 FYNNEI. The V gene lost 7 bases and the J gene lost 0 bases, with 7 bases spanning the gap. This CDR3 is 13 amino acids long. The CDR3 region is CASTRISNQPQHF. For the CDR3, the DNA is TGTGCCAGCACTAGGATTAGCAATCAGCCCCAGCATTTT.

This clone has more than one count but fewer than ten. The chain has TRBV7-2 and TRBJ1-6; D is unresolved. Trimming pared 4 bases from V and 12 bases from J, leaving 13 bases between. Germline lookup yields CDR1 SGHTA and CDR2 FQGNSA. This CDR3 contains 13 residues. The CDR3 here is CASSSRRAEPLHF. CDR3 bases: TGTGCCAGCAGCTCCCGGCGGGCCGAACCCCTCCACTTT.

The genes are TRBV18 and TRBJ2-5; tentative D call: TRBD2 (5 bases). The CDR3 runs to 14 residues. CDR1 and CDR2 (germline): KGHSH, LQKENI. Trimming stripped 2 bases from V and 4 bases from J, with 11 bases between. CDR3 loop: CASSPGGEGETQYF. The DNA for the CDR3 is TGTGCCAGCTCACCAGGAGGCGAGGGAGAGACCCAGTACTTC.

The chain recombines TRBV2 with TRBJ1-6; D gene unclear. The CDR3 is made up of 11 amino acids. V was clipped by 6 bases and J by 11 bases, with 8 bases between them. The germline CDR1 and CDR2 sequences are SNHLY and FYNNEI. The CDR3 reads CASSESTPLHF. The CDR3 DNA sequence: TGTGCCAGCAGCGAGTCAACACCCCTCCACTTT.

This chain links TRBV6-6 with TRBJ1-1; 7 bases agree with TRBD1. V was clipped by 0 bases and J by 2 bases; unmatched bases: 3. CDR1 and CDR2 from the germline V gene are MNHNY and SVGAGI (reference sequence). This CDR3 spans 15 amino acids. The CDR3 spells CASSYSTGSNTEAFF. CDR3 bases: TGTGCCAGCAGTTACTCGACAGGGAGTAACACTGAAGCTTTCTTT.

The rearrangement links TRBV30 to TRBJ1-2; D is possibly TRBD1 (6 bases). Between the trimmed V and J ends, which lost 7 bases and 6 bases, there was a span of 15 bases. The CDR3 runs 12 residues. From germline, CDR1 is GTSNPN and CDR2 SVGIG (reference sequence). The CDR3 sequence: CASPGDYNGYTF. CDR3 DNA: TGTGCCTCCCCAGGGGACTACAATGGCTACACCTTC.

The chain joins TRBV5-1 to TRBJ2-2; TRBD2 agrees at 7 bases. Germline CDR1 and CDR2: SGHRS and YFSETQ. The ends lost 4 bases at V and 0 bases at J; junction bases unmatched: 6. This CDR3 contains 16 residues. The CDR3 DNA is TGCGCCAGCAGCCTCCCGGGACTAACGAACACCGGGGAGCTGTTTTTT. This codes for CASSLPGLTNTGELFF.